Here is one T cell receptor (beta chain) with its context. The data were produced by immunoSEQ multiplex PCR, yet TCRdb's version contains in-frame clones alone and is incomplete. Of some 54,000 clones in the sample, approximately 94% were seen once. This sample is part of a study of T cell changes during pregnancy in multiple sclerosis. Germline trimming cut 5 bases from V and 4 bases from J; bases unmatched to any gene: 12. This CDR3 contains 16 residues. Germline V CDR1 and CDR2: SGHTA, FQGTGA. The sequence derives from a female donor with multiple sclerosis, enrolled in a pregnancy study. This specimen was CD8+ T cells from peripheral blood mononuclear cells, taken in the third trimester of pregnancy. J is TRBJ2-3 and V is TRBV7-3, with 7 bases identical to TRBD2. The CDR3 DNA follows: TGTGCCAGCAGCCCGGAGACTAGGGCGGGGGCAGATACGCAGTATTTT. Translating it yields CASSPETRAGADTQYF.